The clone carrying this TCR beta chain was found a few times. These data originate in a study of preoperative IRX-2 immunotherapy in early breast cancer. The CDR3 is 12 residues long. Germline lookup yields CDR1 MNHGY and CDR2 SAAAGT. Deletions cut 0 bases from V and 6 bases from J, with 6 bases between. Profiling relied on immunoSEQ multiplex PCR, and the TCRdb table lists in-frame clones only, not all of them. This table has roughly 93,000 clones, 75% to 90% appearing once. This sample's treatment: preoperative locoregional IRX-2 cytokine immunotherapy. Patients received preoperative, locoregional IRX-2 cytokine immunotherapy in a phase Ib study.

The starting material was tumor tissue, obtained after IRX-2 immunotherapy. The rearrangement links TRBV6-8 to TRBJ2-7; D is possibly TRBD1 (6 bases). The clonotype originates from a human donor with breast cancer. The CDR3 region has the DNA TGTGCCAGCAGTTACTCAGGGGGCGAGCAGTACTTC. Its translation is CASSYSGGEQYF.